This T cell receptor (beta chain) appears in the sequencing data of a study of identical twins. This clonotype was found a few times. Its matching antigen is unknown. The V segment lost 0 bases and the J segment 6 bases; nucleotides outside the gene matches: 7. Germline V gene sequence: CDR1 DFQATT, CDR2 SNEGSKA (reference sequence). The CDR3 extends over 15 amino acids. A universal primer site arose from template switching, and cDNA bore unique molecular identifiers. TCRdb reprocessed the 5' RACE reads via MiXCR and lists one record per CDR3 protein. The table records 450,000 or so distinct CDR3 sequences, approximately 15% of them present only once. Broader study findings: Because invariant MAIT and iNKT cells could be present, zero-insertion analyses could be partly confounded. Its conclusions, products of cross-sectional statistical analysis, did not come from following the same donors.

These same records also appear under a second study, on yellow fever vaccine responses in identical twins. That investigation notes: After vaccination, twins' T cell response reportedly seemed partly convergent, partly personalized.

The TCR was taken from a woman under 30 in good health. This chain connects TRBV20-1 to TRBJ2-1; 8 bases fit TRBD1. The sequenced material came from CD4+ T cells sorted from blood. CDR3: CSARDRGQALNEQFF. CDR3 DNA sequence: TGCAGTGCTAGAGATCGGGGACAGGCTCTCAATGAGCAGTTCTTC.